A selection of T cell receptor beta chains follows, all from one sample in a study of radiation and T cells in renal cell carcinoma. Generated by immunoSEQ multiplex PCR, the TCRdb table keeps only in-frame clones and is missing some. This sample has about 65,000 clones, with roughly four fifths found just once. Sequenced material: blood, taken from a patient whose treatment included radiotherapy and nephrectomy. Every receptor here comes from a man aged 60-69 years with renal cell carcinoma. Each CDR3 is given with its conserved first and last residue. A D gene is named only where the DNA matches it firmly. Rows give clone size only sometimes, using once, few, many, or a class for an expanded clone.

DNA: TGTGCCAGCAGTTACCCCCTTCGCGGTGGGGGTGATACGCAGTATTTT
CDR3: CASSYPLRGGGDTQYF
D: NA
J: TRBJ2-3
size: NA
V: TRBV6-6

DNA: TGTGCCAGCAGCTCCGGACTAGCAGGTTGGTCCGATGAGCAGTTCTTC
CDR3: CASSSGLAGWSDEQFF
D: TRBD2
J: TRBJ2-1
size: NA
V: TRBV7-9

DNA: TGCGCCAGCAGCTCGTCCTTCTCTGGAAACACCATATATTTT
CDR3: CASSSSFSGNTIYF
D: NA
J: TRBJ1-3
size: NA
V: TRBV5-1

DNA: TGTGCCAGTCGAAGTGGGACAAACACTGAAGCTTTCTTT
CDR3: CASRSGTNTEAFF
D: NA
J: TRBJ1-1
size: NA
V: TRBV19

DNA: TGTGCCTGGAGTCGGGACCGCCCCTATGGCTACACCTTC
CDR3: CAWSRDRPYGYTF
D: NA
J: TRBJ1-2
size: NA
V: TRBV30

DNA: TGTGCCAGCAGCACACAGGGACTGGGAGGTTCACCCCTCCACTTT
CDR3: CASSTQGLGGSPLHF
D: NA
J: TRBJ1-6
size: few
V: TRBV7-2

DNA: TGTGCCAGCAGCTTCCTAGCGGGAGGGGAGACCCAGTACTTC
CDR3: CASSFLAGGETQYF
D: TRBD2
J: TRBJ2-5
size: few
V: TRBV5-5

DNA: TGTGCCAGCAGGCTAAGCGGGGGGGCCGAAGATACGCAGTATTTT
CDR3: CASRLSGGAEDTQYF
D: TRBD2
J: TRBJ2-3
size: NA
V: TRBV6-6

DNA: TGTGCCAGCAGCCCAGCACAGGGAGCAGACCAGCCCCAGCATTTT
CDR3: CASSPAQGADQPQHF
D: NA
J: TRBJ1-5
size: NA
V: TRBV27

DNA: TGTGCCAGTAGTATACTCGTCTCGAGGGACTCCTACAATGAGCAGTTCTTC
CDR3: CASSILVSRDSYNEQFF
D: NA
J: TRBJ2-1
size: once
V: TRBV19

DNA: TGTGCCAGCAGACTAGCGGGCCAAGAGACCCAGTACTTC
CDR3: CASRLAGQETQYF
D: TRBD2
J: TRBJ2-5
size: few
V: TRBV7-9

DNA: TGTGCCAGCAGTCTTGGGACTAGCACACAAACTAGCACAGATACGCAGTATTTT
CDR3: CASSLGTSTQTSTDTQYF
D: TRBD2
J: TRBJ2-3
size: NA
V: TRBV25-1

DNA: TGTGCCAGTAGTATACGGGACACACGCACTGAAGCTTTCTTT
CDR3: CASSIRDTRTEAFF
D: NA
J: TRBJ1-1
size: large
V: TRBV19

DNA: TGTGCCAGCAGCGTTGGGACAGGGGAAGCTTTCTTT
CDR3: CASSVGTGEAFF
D: TRBD1
J: TRBJ1-1
size: NA
V: TRBV7-1

DNA: TGCGCCAGCAGTCAAAGGGACAGGGTATCAGATACGCAGTATTTT
CDR3: CASSQRDRVSDTQYF
D: TRBD1
J: TRBJ2-3
size: NA
V: TRBV23-1

DNA: TGTGCCAGCAGTCTAGACGGCTACGAGCAGTACTTC
CDR3: CASSLDGYEQYF
D: NA
J: TRBJ2-7
size: once
V: TRBV6-6

DNA: TGTGCCAGCAGTTACTCGACAGGCTCCCACACTGAAGCTTTCTTT
CDR3: CASSYSTGSHTEAFF
D: NA
J: TRBJ1-1
size: NA
V: TRBV6-5